A single sample gave rise to the 18 T cell receptor beta chains below, sequenced in a study of blood T cells in healthy people across ages. Next came a second PCR, run for roughly 7 to 12 cycles, which used a sample-barcoded 5' primer along with a J-beta primer mix. TCRdb itself ran the 5' RACE reads through MiXCR, one entry per CDR3 protein. Of approximately 670,000 distinct CDR3 sequences in the sample, approximately 40% are singletons; the top ten hold 25% to 35%. The sequenced material came from blood. The receptors here all came from a man aged 80 or over in good health.

The V call is TRBV6-2 or TRBV6-3, the J call TRBJ2-7; D possibly corresponds to TRBD2 (5 bases). Per the germline V gene, CDR1 is MNHEY and CDR2 is SVGEGT. CDR3 length: 13 amino acids. The germline V and J ends were trimmed by 4 bases and 4 bases, with 11 bases remaining between them. The CDR3 region has the DNA TGTGCCAGCAGTTCGACGAGGGATTACGAGCAGTACTTC. Translation gives CASSSTRDYEQYF.

About this clonotype itself: It may be a read error: a sequence one base away is much more abundant. V gene TRBV29-1 combines with J gene TRBJ2-7; 9 bases map to TRBD2. Per the germline V gene, CDR1 is SQVTM and CDR2 is ANQGSEA. The junction had 14 bases not matched to a gene; V was cut back by 4 bases and J by 7 bases. This CDR3 spans 15 amino acids. CDR3 sequence reads: CSVVPSGTVDNEQYF. CDR3 coding DNA: TGCAGCGTTGTGCCTAGCGGGACTGTCGACAATGAGCAGTACTTC.

This clonotype was detected many times. The chain combines TRBV27 with TRBJ2-7; D possibly uses TRBD1 or TRBD2 (5 bases each). Germline V lookup: CDR1 MNHEY, CDR2 SMNVEV (reference sequence). The CDR3 totals 14 residues. Trimming stripped 5 bases from V and 2 bases from J, with 13 bases between. CDR3 sequence (DNA): TGTGCCAGCAGTCTCCGGGACGGTACCTACGAGCAGTACTTC. Its protein is CASSLRDGTYEQYF.

This clonotype was observed a handful of times. V is TRBV4-1 and J is TRBJ1-6; 11 bases match TRBD1. The V gene's germline CDR1 is MGHRA and CDR2 YSYEKL. The V and J ends lost 3 bases and 7 bases, in that order; junction bases with no gene match: 5. This CDR3 comprises 16 residues. In nucleotides, the CDR3 is TGCGCCAGCAGCCAGGTGGACAGGGGGCGGAATTCACCCCTCCACTTT. Its translation: CASSQVDRGRNSPLHF.

CDR3 sequence (DNA): TGTGCCAGCACCTCCTCTGACTGGGGGCTACACATATCTCCTAACTATGGCTACACCTTC. Amino acids: CASTSSDWGLHISPNYGYTF. This chain connects TRBV9 to TRBJ1-2; maybe TRBD1 (6 bases). CDR1 SGDLS and CDR2 YYNGEE come from the germline V gene. The CDR3 runs to 20 residues. Trimming removed 6 bases from V and 0 bases from J, with 30 bases in between.

This clonotype was picked up a small number of times. This sequence joins TRBV28 and TRBJ2-1, with 7 bases aligning to TRBD1. Per the germline V gene, CDR1 is MDHEN and CDR2 is SYDVKM. There are 14 residues in the CDR3. With 6 bases clipped from V and 7 bases from J, the junction kept 9 bases outside the gene matches. The CDR3 loop is CASSSRTGRNEQFF. The CDR3, as DNA: TGTGCCAGCAGCAGCCGGACAGGTAGGAATGAGCAGTTCTTC.

The sample holds one count of this clonotype. The chain combines TRBV9 with TRBJ1-2, with D possibly TRBD1 on 5 matching bases. V was trimmed by 0 bases and J by 6 bases, leaving 12 bases between them. Germline CDR1 and CDR2: SGDLS and YYNGEE. The CDR3 contains 14 residues. CDR3 in amino acids: CASSVGGRADGYTF. In DNA form, the CDR3 reads TGTGCCAGCAGCGTAGGGGGCAGAGCTGATGGCTACACCTTC.

The chain uses TRBV7-6 and TRBJ2-3; D not resolved. Germline values: CDR1 SGHVS, CDR2 FNYEAQ. This CDR3 has 14 amino acids. The ends were cut back, 5 bases at V and 0 bases at J, with 9 bases in the middle. CDR3 sequence reads: CASSPHESTDTQYF. Here the CDR3 DNA reads TGTGCCAGCAGCCCACATGAGAGCACAGATACGCAGTATTTT. The whole variable domain, remainder taken from reference TRBV7-6 and TRBJ2-3, is GAGVSQSPRYKVTKRGQDVALRCDPISGHVSLYWYRQALGQGPEFLTYFNYEAQQDKSGLPNDRFSAERPEGSISTLTIQRTEQRDSAMYRCASSPHESTDTQYFGPGTRLTVL.

This clonotype was detected ten times or more. The rearrangement uses TRBV3-1 and TRBJ2-1; D is perhaps TRBD2 (5 bases). V dropped 6 bases and J dropped 9 bases, with 12 bases sitting between them. This CDR3 spans 12 amino acids. Germline lookup yields CDR1 LGHDT and CDR2 YNNKEL (reference sequence). CDR3: CASRDEGPEQFF. The CDR3 coding sequence is TGTGCCAGCAGGGATGAGGGTCCTGAGCAGTTCTTC.

This clonotype was detected a few times. The chain joins TRBV7-2 to TRBJ2-7, with TRBD2 identical over 10 bases. This CDR3 region has 17 residues. Trimming cost V 1 base and J 1 base; bases outside gene matches: 7. Germline V gives CDR1 SGHTA, CDR2 FQGNSA. The CDR3 DNA reads TGTGCCAGCAGCTTAGATCTAGCGGGGGCAGGGTCCTACGAGCAGTACTTC. It codes for CASSLDLAGAGSYEQYF.

This clonotype appeared a few times. The genes are TRBV6-5 and TRBJ2-2; a weak D match, TRBD2 (6 bases). The germline gives CDR1 MNHEY, CDR2 SVGAGI. This CDR3 is 15 amino acids long. V gave up 0 bases and J gave up 6 bases, with 11 bases separating them. Here the CDR3 reads CASSYSRAGSGELFF. CDR3 nucleotides: TGTGCCAGCAGTTACTCCCGCGCGGGGTCCGGGGAGCTGTTTTTT.

The CDR3: CASSPPGVNKYF. The CDR3, as DNA: TGTGCCAGCAGCCCTCCAGGGGTCAATAAGTACTTC. This chain uses TRBV28 with TRBJ2-7; TRBD1 might be the D (6 bases). In germline, CDR1 is MDHEN, CDR2 SYDVKM. CDR3 length: 12 residues. Trimming stripped 6 bases from V and 11 bases from J, with 17 bases between.

J is TRBJ2-7 and V is TRBV28; a possible D gene is TRBD1 (5 bases). Trimming shortened V by 4 bases and J by 6 bases, and 16 bases separated the two germline ends. The CDR3 is 14 amino acids. Germline V gene lookup returns CDR1 MDHEN and CDR2 SYDVKM. The DNA for the CDR3 is TGTGCCAGCAGTTCCCCGCCAGGGTCGGGCGAGCAGTACTTC. This gives the protein CASSSPPGSGEQYF.

This clonotype was counted between two and nine times. The CDR3 region has the DNA TGCAGTGCTAGACCGGGACAGGGGTTATACGAGCAGTACTTC. Translated, it gives CSARPGQGLYEQYF. The chain combines TRBV20-1 with TRBJ2-7; 10 bases align to TRBD1. Germline CDR1 is DFQATT and CDR2 is SNEGSKA (reference sequence). J lost 4 bases, V lost 2 bases, and 5 bases had no gene match. The CDR3 contains 14 residues.

This chain connects TRBV29-1 to TRBJ1-1; TRBD1 matches at 9 bases. Germline loops: CDR1 SQVTM, CDR2 ANQGSEA. J gave up 4 bases and V 4 bases, and 4 bases lay outside the gene matches. The CDR3 spans 13 residues. CDR3 nucleotides: TGCAGCGTTGGGACAGGGGCGGCCACTGAAGCTTTCTTT. Translating gives CSVGTGAATEAFF.

There are a few counts of this clonotype. V gene TRBV18 combines with J gene TRBJ2-7; D not certain. The CDR3 has 14 amino acids. The germline V gene encodes CDR1 KGHSH and CDR2 LQKENI. Trimming cost V 5 bases and J 0 bases, with 11 bases left between them. The CDR3 sequence is CASSSAHLSYEQYF. The CDR3 region has the DNA TGTGCCAGCTCATCGGCACATCTCTCCTACGAGCAGTACTTC.

This clonotype has just a few counts. In DNA form, the CDR3 reads TGCGCCAGCAGCCATGGAGGGAATTCACCCCTCCACTTT. Translated: CASSHGGNSPLHF. V usage is TRBV5-1 and J usage is TRBJ1-6, with D hard to call. The CDR3 consists of 13 residues. Looked up from germline, CDR1 is SGHRS and CDR2 is YFSETQ. The V gene lost 4 bases and the J gene lost 7 bases, with 9 bases spanning the gap.

V and J are TRBV30 and TRBJ2-1; D is ambiguous. The CDR3 sequence is 12 residues long. Germline V gene lookup returns CDR1 GTSNPN and CDR2 SVGIG (reference sequence). V lost 4 bases to trimming and J lost 10 bases, with 14 bases between them. The CDR3 nucleotides are TGTGCCTGGAATCACCAGAGAAACGAGCAGTTCTTC. It translates to CAWNHQRNEQFF.